A single sample gave rise to the 23 T cell receptor beta chains below, sequenced in a study of blood T cell repertoires in COVID-19. The repertoire was sequenced with immunoSEQ multiplex PCR; TCRdb's copy has only in-frame clones and lacks some. The data show 170,000 or so clones, approximately 86% seen once. Sequencing was carried out using peripheral blood. These receptors all stem from a man in his fifties or sixties with active or convalescent COVID-19.

This rearrangement joins TRBV28 to TRBJ1-2; TRBD1 aligns across 8 bases. The V gene end was trimmed by 6 bases and the J gene end by 4 bases; junction bases not matched to a gene: 1. The germline V gene encodes CDR1 MDHEN and CDR2 SYDVKM. CDR3 length: 12 residues. The CDR3 DNA reads TGTGCCAGCAGCGGGACAGGCTATGGCTACACCTTC. This translates into CASSGTGYGYTF.

The V and J genes are TRBV7-3 and TRBJ1-4, with TRBD1 identical over 8 bases. Germline assignment: CDR1 SGHTA and CDR2 FQGTGA. Trimming removed 4 bases from V and 8 bases from J; junction bases left unmatched: 9. The CDR3 is made up of 15 amino acids. CDR3 DNA: TGTGCCAGCAGCTCCACTGGACAGGGAGGAGAAAAACTGTTTTTT. It encodes CASSSTGQGGEKLFF. The entire variable domain, with the rest obtained from reference TRBV7-3 and TRBJ1-4, is as follows: GAGVSQTPSNKVTEKGKYVELRCDPISGHTALYWYRQSLGQGPEFLIYFQGTGAADDSGLPNDRFFAVRPEGSVSTLKIQRTERGDSAVYLCASSSTGQGGEKLFFGSGTQLSVL.

The chain combines TRBV30 with TRBJ1-1; 7 nucleotides match TRBD1. V lost 4 bases to trimming and J lost 2 bases; unmatched junction nucleotides: 4. The CDR3 runs 13 residues. The germline CDR1 and CDR2 sequences are GTSNPN and SVGIG (reference sequence). DNA for the CDR3: TGTGCCTGGATGGGACAGACTAACACTGAAGCTTTCTTT. This translates into CAWMGQTNTEAFF.

The genes are TRBV29-1 and TRBJ2-5; possibly TRBD1 for D (7 bases). CDR1 is SQVTM and CDR2 is ANQGSEA in the germline V gene. The CDR3 length is 13 residues. Deletions cut 7 bases from V and 5 bases from J, with 17 bases between. The CDR3 loop reads CSARSEGAETQYF. The DNA of the CDR3 is TGCAGCGCCCGGTCGGAGGGGGCCGAGACCCAGTACTTC.

This clone has only one observation. The CDR3 is CASSYKRTDSNYGYTF. CDR3 coding DNA: TGTGCCAGCAGTTACAAAAGGACAGACTCTAACTATGGCTACACCTTC. The rearrangement links TRBV6-6 to TRBJ1-2, with a possible D match to TRBD1 (6 bases). With 2 bases removed from V and 0 bases from J, the gap between germline ends came to 13 bases. This CDR3 region has 16 residues. Germline V CDR1 and CDR2: MNHNY, SVGAGI (reference sequence).

The chain recombines TRBV6-5 with TRBJ1-2; D might be TRBD1 (6 bases). Germline V lookup: CDR1 MNHEY, CDR2 SVGAGI. Trimming pared 0 bases from V and 8 bases from J, leaving 19 bases between. The CDR3 covers 16 residues. The DNA for the CDR3 is TGTGCCAGCAGTTACTCGGGGCCAGGGGACCCCGGGGGCTACACCTTC. It yields the protein CASSYSGPGDPGGYTF.

The genes are TRBV19 and TRBJ1-6; D is perhaps TRBD1 (6 bases). The V gene's germline CDR1 is LNHDA and CDR2 SQIVND (reference sequence). V lost 5 bases, J lost 7 bases, and 9 bases lay in between. The CDR3 is 13 residues long. CDR3 DNA sequence: TGTGCCAGTAGTTCCACAGGGAATTCACCCCTCCACTTT. This translates into CASSSTGNSPLHF.

The CDR3 region has the DNA TGTGCCAGCAGTCTCCGGGAGGTAACTGGGGATGAGCAGTTCTTC. It codes for CASSLREVTGDEQFF. The J gene is TRBJ2-1, the V gene TRBV27, with 7 bases fitting TRBD2. The CDR3 has 15 residues. The trim removed 5 bases at V and 8 bases at J, leaving 12 bases unmatched. Germline-derived CDR1 and CDR2 are MNHEY and SMNVEV (reference sequence).

This clone was observed once. This rearrangement joins TRBV28 to TRBJ1-1; D might be TRBD1 (6 bases). V dropped 11 bases and J dropped 1 base, with 17 bases sitting between them. This CDR3 is 14 amino acids long. The germline V gene has CDR1 MDHEN and CDR2 SYDVKM. The CDR3 loop reads CALRPGHKNTEAFF. CDR3 DNA sequence: TGTGCCCTTCGACCGGGACATAAGAACACTGAAGCTTTCTTT.

This chain links TRBV7-9 with TRBJ1-1, with a weak D call TRBD1 (5 bases). CDR3 length: 13 residues. Trimming removed 5 bases from V and 5 bases from J, with 12 bases in between. Germline V gene sequence: CDR1 SEHNR, CDR2 FQNEAQ (reference sequence). CDR3 region: CASSRQLGTEAFF. CDR3 DNA sequence: TGTGCCAGCAGCCGACAGCTGGGAACTGAAGCTTTCTTT.

The CDR3 nucleotides read TGTGCCAGCAGCTCCGGACAGGGACACTCTGGAAACACCATATATTTT. It translates to CASSSGQGHSGNTIYF. The chain links TRBV7-2 to TRBJ1-3; 8 bases map to TRBD1. The CDR3 has 16 residues. The germline gives CDR1 SGHTA, CDR2 FQGNSA. Losses at the gene ends were 4 bases for V and 0 bases for J; bases not matched to a gene: 5.

The rearrangement uses TRBV20-1 and TRBJ2-5; D gene uncertain. The CDR3 is 11 residues long. Germline V gives CDR1 DFQATT, CDR2 SNEGSKA (reference sequence). The ends were cut back, 1 base at V and 5 bases at J, with 5 bases in the middle. CDR3 sequence (DNA): TGCAGTGCTAGAGGTCCTGAGACCCAGTACTTC. This codes for CSARGPETQYF.

This chain uses TRBV2 with TRBJ2-1; 11 bases are a match to TRBD2. Trimming cost V 2 bases and J 1 base; bases outside gene matches: 16. CDR3 length equals 21 residues. Looked up from germline, CDR1 is SNHLY and CDR2 is FYNNEI. As DNA, the CDR3 is TGTGCCAGCAGTGAACCCTCGGCGGCTAGCGGGAGGCGGGAGTCCTACAATGAGCAGTTCTTC. This gives the protein CASSEPSAASGRRESYNEQFF.

The chain couples TRBV2 to TRBJ1-3; D uncertain. Germline CDR1 and CDR2: SNHLY and FYNNEI. This CDR3 comprises 14 residues. V was cut by 7 bases and J by 0 bases, with 10 bases left in between. The CDR3 loop reads CASNGPVSGNTIYF. Here the CDR3 DNA reads TGTGCCAGCAATGGGCCAGTCTCTGGAAACACCATATATTTT.

V gene TRBV4-2 combines with J gene TRBJ1-6, with 7 bases aligning to TRBD1. After removal of 0 bases from V and 10 bases from J, the junction contained 3 bases not matched to a gene. This CDR3 comprises 14 residues. CDR1 is LGHNA, CDR2 YNFKEQ, per germline. CDR3 loop: CASSQDRGYSPLHF. In DNA, the CDR3 is TGTGCCAGCAGCCAAGACAGGGGGTACTCACCCCTCCACTTT.

This clone was counted a single time. Sequence at one end of the junction differs from germline and may be a read error. The chain uses TRBV18 and TRBJ1-2, with D perhaps matching TRBD1 (6 bases). This CDR3 is built from 12 residues. Germline CDR1 and CDR2: KGHSH and LQKENI. The DNA for the CDR3 is TGTGCCAGCTCGCCACAGGGAGGTGGCTACACCTTC. It encodes CASSPQGGGYTF.

The J gene is TRBJ1-2, the V gene TRBV6-6; no clear D gene. Trimming shortened V by 7 bases and J by 3 bases, and 12 bases separated the two germline ends. CDR1 is MNHNY and CDR2 is SVGAGI in the germline V gene (reference sequence). This CDR3 region has 13 residues. CDR3 loop: CASMERGDYGYTF. DNA of the CDR3: TGTGCCAGCATGGAGAGAGGAGACTATGGCTACACCTTC.

The rearrangement uses TRBV1 and TRBJ2-3; the table's D gene call, TRBD2, was not cross checked with the DNA. TRBV1 is an annotated pseudogene. The CDR3 loop spans 12 amino acids. DNA of the CDR3: TGCACCAGCAGCCAGCCCCCTATTACGCAGTATTTT. This codes for CTSSQPPITQYF.

The gene calls are TRBV6-5 and TRBJ2-7; no clear D gene. Trimming removed 6 bases from V and 3 bases from J, with 15 bases in between. CDR3 size: 14 residues. Germline CDR1 is MNHEY and CDR2 is SVGAGI. CDR3 bases: TGTGCCAGCAGACCACCCGGGTCCAGCTACGAGCAGTACTTC. This gives the protein CASRPPGSSYEQYF.

The V gene is TRBV11-2, the J gene TRBJ2-3; 13 bases agree with TRBD2. The CDR3 spans 15 residues. V dropped 8 bases and J dropped 3; count of bases not matched to a gene: 5. Looked up from germline, CDR1 is SGHAT and CDR2 is FQNNGV. CDR3 region: CASRTSGGETDTQYF. The DNA for the CDR3 is TGTGCCAGCCGGACTAGCGGGGGTGAGACAGATACGCAGTATTTT.

The V call is TRBV5-1, the J call TRBJ2-2; 8 nucleotides align to TRBD2. V lost 4 bases, J lost 2 bases, and 7 bases stayed unmatched. Germline CDR1 SGHRS, CDR2 YFSETQ. The CDR3 length is 16 residues. The CDR3 region has the DNA TGCGCCAGCAGCCCACGGGCGGGGGGAAACACCGGGGAGCTGTTTTTT. Protein sequence: CASSPRAGGNTGELFF.

This chain links TRBV9 with TRBJ2-1; D unclear. This CDR3 is 15 amino acids long. Germline-derived CDR1 and CDR2 are SGDLS and YYNGEE. Trimming took off 0 bases at V and 1 base at J, with 8 bases between the two ends. The CDR3 sequence: CASSVEEPSYNEQFF. DNA of the CDR3: TGTGCCAGCAGCGTAGAAGAGCCTTCCTACAATGAGCAGTTCTTC.

The chain uses TRBV16 and TRBJ2-7; no clear D gene. The CDR3 is made up of 12 amino acids. Germline CDR1 is KGHSY and CDR2 is FQNENV. V was cut by 0 bases and J by 4 bases, with 4 bases left in between. In DNA form, the CDR3 reads TGTGCCAGCAGCCAATCGCAGTACGAGCAGTACTTC. It specifies CASSQSQYEQYF.